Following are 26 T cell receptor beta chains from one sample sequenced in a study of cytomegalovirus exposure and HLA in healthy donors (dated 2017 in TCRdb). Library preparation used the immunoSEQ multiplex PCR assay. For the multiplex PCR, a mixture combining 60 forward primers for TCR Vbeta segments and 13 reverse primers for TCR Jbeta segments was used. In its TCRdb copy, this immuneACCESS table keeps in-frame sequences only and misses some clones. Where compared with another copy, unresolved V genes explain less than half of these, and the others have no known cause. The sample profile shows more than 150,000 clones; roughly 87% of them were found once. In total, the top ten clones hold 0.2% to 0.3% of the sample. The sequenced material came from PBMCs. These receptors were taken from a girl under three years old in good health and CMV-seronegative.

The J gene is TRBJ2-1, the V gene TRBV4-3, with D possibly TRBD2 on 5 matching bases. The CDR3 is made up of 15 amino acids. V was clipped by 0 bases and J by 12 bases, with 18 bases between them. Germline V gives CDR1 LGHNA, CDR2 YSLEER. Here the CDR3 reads CASSQDADPGSPQFF. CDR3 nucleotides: TGCGCCAGCAGCCAAGATGCCGACCCGGGGTCCCCGCAGTTCTTC.

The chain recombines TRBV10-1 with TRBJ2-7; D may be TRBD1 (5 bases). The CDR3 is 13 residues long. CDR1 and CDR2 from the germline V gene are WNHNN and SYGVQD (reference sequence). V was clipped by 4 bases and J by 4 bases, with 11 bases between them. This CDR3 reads CASSATVGYEQYF. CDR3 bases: TGCGCCAGCAGTGCGACAGTGGGATACGAGCAGTACTTC.

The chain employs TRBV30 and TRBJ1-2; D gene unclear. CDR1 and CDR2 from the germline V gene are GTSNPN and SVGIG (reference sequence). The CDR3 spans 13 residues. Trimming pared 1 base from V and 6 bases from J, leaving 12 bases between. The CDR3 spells CAWSGQAPHGYTF. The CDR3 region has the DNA TGTGCCTGGAGTGGCCAGGCCCCTCATGGCTACACCTTC.

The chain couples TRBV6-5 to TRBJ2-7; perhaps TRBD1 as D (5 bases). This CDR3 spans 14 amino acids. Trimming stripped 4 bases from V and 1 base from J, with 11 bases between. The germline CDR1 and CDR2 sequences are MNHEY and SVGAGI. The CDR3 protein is CASSLVDSSYEQYF. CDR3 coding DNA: TGTGCCAGCAGTTTAGTTGACAGTTCCTACGAGCAGTACTTC.

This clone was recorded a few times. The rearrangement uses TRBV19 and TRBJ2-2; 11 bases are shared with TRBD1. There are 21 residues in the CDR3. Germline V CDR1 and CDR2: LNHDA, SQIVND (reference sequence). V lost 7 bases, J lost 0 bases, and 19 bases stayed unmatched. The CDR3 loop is CASTKLSPGQGVRSNTGELFF. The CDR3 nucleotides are TGTGCCAGTACCAAACTCTCCCCGGGACAGGGGGTAAGGTCGAACACCGGGGAGCTGTTTTTT.

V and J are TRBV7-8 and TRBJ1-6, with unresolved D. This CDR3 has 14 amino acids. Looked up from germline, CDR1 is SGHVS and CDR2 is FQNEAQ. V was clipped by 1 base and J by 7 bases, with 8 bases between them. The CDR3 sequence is CASSLVGPNSPLHF. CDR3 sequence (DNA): TGTGCCAGCAGCTTAGTGGGCCCCAATTCACCCCTCCACTTT.

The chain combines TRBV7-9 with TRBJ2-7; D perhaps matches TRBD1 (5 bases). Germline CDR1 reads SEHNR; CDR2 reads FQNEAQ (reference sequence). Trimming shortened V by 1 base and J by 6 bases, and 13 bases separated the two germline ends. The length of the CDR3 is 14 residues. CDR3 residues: CASSLVGRAVEQYF. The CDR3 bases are TGTGCCAGCAGCTTAGTAGGCAGGGCTGTCGAGCAGTACTTC.

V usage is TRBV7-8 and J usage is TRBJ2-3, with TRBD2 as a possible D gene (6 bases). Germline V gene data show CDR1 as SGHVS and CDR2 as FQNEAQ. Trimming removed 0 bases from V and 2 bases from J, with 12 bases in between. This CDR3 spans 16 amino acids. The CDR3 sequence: CASSLAISGYTDTQYF. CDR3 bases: TGTGCCAGCAGCTTAGCTATTAGCGGTTACACAGATACGCAGTATTTT.

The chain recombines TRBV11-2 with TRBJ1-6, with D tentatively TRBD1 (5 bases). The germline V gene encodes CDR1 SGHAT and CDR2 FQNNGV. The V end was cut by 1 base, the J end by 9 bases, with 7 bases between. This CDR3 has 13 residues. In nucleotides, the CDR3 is TGTGCCAGCAGCTTAGGTAGGGGTTCACCCCTCCACTTT. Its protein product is CASSLGRGSPLHF.

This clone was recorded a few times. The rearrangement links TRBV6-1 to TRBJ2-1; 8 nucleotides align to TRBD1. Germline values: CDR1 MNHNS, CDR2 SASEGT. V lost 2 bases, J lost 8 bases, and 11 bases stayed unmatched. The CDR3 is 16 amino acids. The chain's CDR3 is CASSELRTTGGYEQFF. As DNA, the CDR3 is TGTGCCAGCAGTGAACTTCGGACTACAGGGGGTTATGAGCAGTTCTTC.

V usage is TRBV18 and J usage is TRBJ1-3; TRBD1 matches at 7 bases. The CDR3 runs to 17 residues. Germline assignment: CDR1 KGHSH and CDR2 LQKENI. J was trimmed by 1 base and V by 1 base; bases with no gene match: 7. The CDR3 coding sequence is TGTGCCAGCTCACCACGGGCAGGGGGTCGTTCTGGAAACACCATATATTTT. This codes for CASSPRAGGRSGNTIYF.

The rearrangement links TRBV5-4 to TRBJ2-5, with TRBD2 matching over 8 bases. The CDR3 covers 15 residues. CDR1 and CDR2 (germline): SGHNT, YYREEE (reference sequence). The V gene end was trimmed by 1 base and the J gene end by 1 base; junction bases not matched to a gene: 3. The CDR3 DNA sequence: TGTGCCAGCAGCTTGTTTAGCGGGGCCCAAGAGACCCAGTACTTC. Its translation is CASSLFSGAQETQYF.

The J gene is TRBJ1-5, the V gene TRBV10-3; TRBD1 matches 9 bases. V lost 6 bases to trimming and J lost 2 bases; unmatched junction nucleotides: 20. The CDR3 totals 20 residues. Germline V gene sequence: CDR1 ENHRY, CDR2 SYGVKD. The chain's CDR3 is CAISHIHHGWNRGRNQPQHF. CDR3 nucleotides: TGTGCCATCAGCCACATACACCACGGTTGGAACAGGGGGCGCAATCAGCCCCAGCATTTT.

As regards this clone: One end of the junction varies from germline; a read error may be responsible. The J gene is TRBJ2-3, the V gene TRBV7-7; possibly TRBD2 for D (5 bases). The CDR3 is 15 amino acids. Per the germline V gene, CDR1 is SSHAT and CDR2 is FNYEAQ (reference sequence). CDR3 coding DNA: TGTGCTAGCAGCCAATCCGGACTGAGCACAGATACGCAGTATTTT. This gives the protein CASSQSGLSTDTQYF.

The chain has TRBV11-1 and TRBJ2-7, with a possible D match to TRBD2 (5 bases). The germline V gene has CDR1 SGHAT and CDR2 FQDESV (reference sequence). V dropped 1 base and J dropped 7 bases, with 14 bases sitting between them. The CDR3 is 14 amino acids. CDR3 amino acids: CASSLVLEAGEQYF. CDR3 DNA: TGTGCCAGCAGCTTAGTACTAGAAGCAGGAGAGCAGTACTTC.

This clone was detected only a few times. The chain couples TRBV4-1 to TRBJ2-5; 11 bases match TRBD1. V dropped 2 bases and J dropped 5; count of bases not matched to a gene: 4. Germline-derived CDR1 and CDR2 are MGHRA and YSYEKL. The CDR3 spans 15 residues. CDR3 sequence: CASSQFGTGGETQYF. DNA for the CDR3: TGCGCCAGCAGCCAATTTGGGACAGGGGGTGAGACCCAGTACTTC.

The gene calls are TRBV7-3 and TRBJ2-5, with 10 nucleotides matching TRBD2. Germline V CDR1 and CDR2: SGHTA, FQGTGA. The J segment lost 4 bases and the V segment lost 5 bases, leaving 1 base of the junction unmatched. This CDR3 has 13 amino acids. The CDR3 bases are TGTGCCAGCAGCCGACTAGCGGGAGAGACCCAGTACTTC. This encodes CASSRLAGETQYF.

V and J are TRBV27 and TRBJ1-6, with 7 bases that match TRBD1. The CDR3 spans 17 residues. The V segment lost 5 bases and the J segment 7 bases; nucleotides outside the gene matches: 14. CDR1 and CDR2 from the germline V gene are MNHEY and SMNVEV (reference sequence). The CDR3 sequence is CASSRTGTAGRNSPLHF. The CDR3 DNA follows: TGTGCCAGCAGTCGGACTGGGACAGCCGGAAGAAATTCACCCCTCCACTTT.

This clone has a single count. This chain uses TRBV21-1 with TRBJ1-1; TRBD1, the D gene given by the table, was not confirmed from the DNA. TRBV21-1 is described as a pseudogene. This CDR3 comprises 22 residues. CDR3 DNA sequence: TGTGCCAGCAGCAAAGGGCCGCCTAATCCTCAGGGGGGCATTGGGTGGGACACTGAAGCTTTCTTT. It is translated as CASSKGPPNPQGGIGWDTEAFF.

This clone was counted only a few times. DNA for the CDR3: TGTGCCATCAGCGACTACAGGGGGGCCTACAATGAGCAGTTCTTC. Translation: CAISDYRGAYNEQFF. V and J are TRBV10-3 and TRBJ2-1; 8 nucleotides align to TRBD1. Germline loops: CDR1 ENHRY, CDR2 SYGVKD. Trimming cost V 6 bases and J 2 bases; bases outside gene matches: 6. The CDR3 consists of 15 residues.

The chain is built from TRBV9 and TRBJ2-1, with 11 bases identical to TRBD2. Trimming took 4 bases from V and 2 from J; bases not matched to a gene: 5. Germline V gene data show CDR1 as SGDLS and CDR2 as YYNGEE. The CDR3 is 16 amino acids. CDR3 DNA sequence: TGTGCCAGCAGCAGTTTTAGCGGGGGGGCCTACAATGAGCAGTTCTTC. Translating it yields CASSSFSGGAYNEQFF.

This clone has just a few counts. The CDR3 loop reads CATSRGVVRGAETQYF. The CDR3 DNA sequence: TGTGCCACCAGCAGAGGCGTCGTTAGGGGCGCAGAGACCCAGTACTTC. V is TRBV15 and J is TRBJ2-5, with TRBD1 as a possible D gene (5 bases). The CDR3 is made up of 16 amino acids. CDR1 LNHNV and CDR2 YYDKDF come from the germline V gene (reference sequence). The V end was cut by 1 base, the J end by 4 bases, with 16 bases between.

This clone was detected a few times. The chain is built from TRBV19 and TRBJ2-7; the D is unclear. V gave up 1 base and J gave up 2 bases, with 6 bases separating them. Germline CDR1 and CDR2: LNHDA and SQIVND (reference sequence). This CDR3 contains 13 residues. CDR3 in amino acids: CASSIGAAYEQYF. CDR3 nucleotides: TGTGCCAGTAGTATAGGGGCAGCCTACGAGCAGTACTTC. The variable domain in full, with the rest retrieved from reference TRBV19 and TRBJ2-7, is DGGITQSPKYLFRKEGQNVTLSCEQNLNHDAMYWYRQDPGQGLRLIYYSQIVNDFQKGDIAEGYSVSREKKESFPLTVTSAQKNPTAFYLCASSIGAAYEQYFGPGTRLTVT.

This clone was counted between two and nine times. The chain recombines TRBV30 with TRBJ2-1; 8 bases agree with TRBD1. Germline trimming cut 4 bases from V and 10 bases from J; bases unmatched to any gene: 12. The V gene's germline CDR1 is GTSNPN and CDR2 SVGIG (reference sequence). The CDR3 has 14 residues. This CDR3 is CAWTSVGYRGEQFF. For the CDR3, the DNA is TGTGCCTGGACGAGTGTTGGGTACAGGGGGGAGCAGTTCTTC.

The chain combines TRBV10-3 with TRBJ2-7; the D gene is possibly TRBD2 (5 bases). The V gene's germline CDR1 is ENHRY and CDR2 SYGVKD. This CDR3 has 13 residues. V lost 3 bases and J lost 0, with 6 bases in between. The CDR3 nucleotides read TGTGCCATCAGTGATGCGGGCTCCTACGAGCAGTACTTC. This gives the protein CAISDAGSYEQYF.

This CDR3 reads CASSLAGDGNSPLHF. CDR3 coding DNA: TGTGCCAGCAGCTTAGCCGGGGATGGCAATTCACCCCTCCACTTT. The chain employs TRBV7-9 and TRBJ1-6; D gene unclear. V gave up 0 bases and J gave up 7 bases, with 10 bases separating them. Germline values: CDR1 SEHNR, CDR2 FQNEAQ (reference sequence). CDR3 size: 15 residues.